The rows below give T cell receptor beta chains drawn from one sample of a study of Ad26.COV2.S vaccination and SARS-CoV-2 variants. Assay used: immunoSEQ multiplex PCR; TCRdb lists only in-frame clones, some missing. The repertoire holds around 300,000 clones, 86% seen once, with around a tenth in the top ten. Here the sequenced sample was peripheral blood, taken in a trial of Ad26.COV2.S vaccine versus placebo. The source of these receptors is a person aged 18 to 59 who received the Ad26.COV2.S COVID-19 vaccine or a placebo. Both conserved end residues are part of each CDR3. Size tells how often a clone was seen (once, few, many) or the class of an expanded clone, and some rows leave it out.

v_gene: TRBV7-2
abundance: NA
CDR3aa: CASSLGTRGSFETQYF

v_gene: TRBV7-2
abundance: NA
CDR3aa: CASSRDMGGLTDTQYF

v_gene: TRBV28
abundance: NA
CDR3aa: CASSSGTGGSQPQHF

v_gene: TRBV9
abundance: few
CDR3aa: CASSAASDREGSHYGYTF

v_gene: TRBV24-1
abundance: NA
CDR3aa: CATSDLGGPYNEQFF

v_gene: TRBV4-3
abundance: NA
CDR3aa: CASSQDLGLGDTQYF

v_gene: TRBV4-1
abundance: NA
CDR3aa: CASSQDRAGRSGTEAFF

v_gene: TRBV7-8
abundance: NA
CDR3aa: CASSLALSGQGYEQYF

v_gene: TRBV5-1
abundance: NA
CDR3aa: CASMGTANTEAFF

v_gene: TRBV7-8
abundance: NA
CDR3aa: CASSIKRHEQYF

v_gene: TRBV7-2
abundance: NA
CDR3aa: CASSSYSGTYEQYF

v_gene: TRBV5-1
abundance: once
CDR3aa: CASSPQGRPDTQYF

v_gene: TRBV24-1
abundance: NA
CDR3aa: CATSDSNRGHEQYF

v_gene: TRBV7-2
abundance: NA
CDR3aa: CASSPVRTSEETQYF

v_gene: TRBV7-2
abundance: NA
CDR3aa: CASSLGLANNEQFF

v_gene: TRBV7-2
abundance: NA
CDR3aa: CASSWGVSGGENF

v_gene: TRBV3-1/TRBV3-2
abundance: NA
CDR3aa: CASSHERTSGSYEQYF

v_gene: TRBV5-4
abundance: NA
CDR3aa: CASSASGGEQYF

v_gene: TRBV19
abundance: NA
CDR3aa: CASSIGRTMYNEQFF

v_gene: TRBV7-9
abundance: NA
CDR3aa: CASSFTGAYETQYF

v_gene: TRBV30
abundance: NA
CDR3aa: CASDRQGGYEQYF

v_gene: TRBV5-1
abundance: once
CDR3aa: CASSRQGPRTGELFF

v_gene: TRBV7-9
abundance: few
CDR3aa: CASRRGSVPQETQYF

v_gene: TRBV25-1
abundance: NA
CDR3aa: CASEDRSNTGELFF

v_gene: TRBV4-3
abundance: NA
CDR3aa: CASSQDRGLQPQHF

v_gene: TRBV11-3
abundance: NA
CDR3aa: CASSRGQLNTEAFF

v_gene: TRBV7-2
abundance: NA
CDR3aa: CASSLVVAGGHGFTGELFF

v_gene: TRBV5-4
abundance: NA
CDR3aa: CASSAGESSDTQYF